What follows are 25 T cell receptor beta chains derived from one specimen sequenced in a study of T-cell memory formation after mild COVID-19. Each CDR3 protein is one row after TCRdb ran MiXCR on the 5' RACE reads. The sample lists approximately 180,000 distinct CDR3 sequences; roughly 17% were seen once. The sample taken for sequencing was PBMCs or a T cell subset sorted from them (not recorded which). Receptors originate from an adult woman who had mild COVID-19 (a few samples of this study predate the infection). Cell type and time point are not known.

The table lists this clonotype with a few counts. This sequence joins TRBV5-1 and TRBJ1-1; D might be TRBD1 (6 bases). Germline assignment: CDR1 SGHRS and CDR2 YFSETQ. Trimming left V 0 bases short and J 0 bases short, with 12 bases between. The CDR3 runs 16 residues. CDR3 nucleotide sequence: TGCGCCAGCAGCTTGGACCATCAGGGGATGAACACTGAAGCTTTCTTT. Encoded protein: CASSLDHQGMNTEAFF.

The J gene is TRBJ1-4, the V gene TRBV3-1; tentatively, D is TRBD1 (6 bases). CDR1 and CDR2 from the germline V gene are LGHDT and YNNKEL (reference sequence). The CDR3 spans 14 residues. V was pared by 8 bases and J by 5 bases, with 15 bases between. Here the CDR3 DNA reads TGTGCCAGCCATGCGGGGACAAGAAATGAAAAACTGTTTTTT. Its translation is CASHAGTRNEKLFF.

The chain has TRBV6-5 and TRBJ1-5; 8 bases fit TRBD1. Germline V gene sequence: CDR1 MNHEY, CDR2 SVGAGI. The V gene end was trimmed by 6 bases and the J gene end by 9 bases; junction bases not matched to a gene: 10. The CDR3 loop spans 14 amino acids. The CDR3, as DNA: TGTGCCAGCAGCGCGGACAGGGTACAAAGGCCCCAGCATTTT. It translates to CASSADRVQRPQHF.

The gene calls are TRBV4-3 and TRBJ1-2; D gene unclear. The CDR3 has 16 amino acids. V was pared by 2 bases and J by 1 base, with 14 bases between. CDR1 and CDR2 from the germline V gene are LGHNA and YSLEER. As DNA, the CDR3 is TGCGCCAGCAGCCAATCAAGGACGGGCTTTAACTATGGCTACACCTTC. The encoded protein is CASSQSRTGFNYGYTF.

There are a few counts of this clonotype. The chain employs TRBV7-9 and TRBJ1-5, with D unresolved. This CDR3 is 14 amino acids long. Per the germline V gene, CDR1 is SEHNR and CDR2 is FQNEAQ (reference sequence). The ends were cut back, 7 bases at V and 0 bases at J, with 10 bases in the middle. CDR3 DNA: TGTGCCAGCAAGCTCGGAGGTAGCAATCAGCCCCAGCATTTT. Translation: CASKLGGSNQPQHF.

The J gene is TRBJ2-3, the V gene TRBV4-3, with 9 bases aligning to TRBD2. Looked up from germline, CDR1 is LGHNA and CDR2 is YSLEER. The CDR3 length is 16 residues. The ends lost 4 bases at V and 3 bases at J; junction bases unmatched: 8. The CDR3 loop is CASSREGLAFTDTQYF. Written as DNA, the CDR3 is TGCGCCAGCAGCCGGGAGGGACTAGCCTTTACAGATACGCAGTATTTT.

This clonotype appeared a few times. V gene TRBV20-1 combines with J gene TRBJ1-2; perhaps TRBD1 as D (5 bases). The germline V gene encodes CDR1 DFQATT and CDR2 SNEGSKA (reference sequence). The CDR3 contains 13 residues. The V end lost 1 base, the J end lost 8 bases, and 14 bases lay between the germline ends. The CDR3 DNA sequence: TGCAGTGCTAGAGTGTCAGGGCGGGGAGGCTACACCTTC. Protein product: CSARVSGRGGYTF.

CDR3 residues: CATSDFPDRGNEQFF. The CDR3 coding sequence is TGTGCCACCAGTGATTTTCCTGACAGGGGCAATGAGCAGTTCTTC. The chain couples TRBV24-1 to TRBJ2-1, with TRBD1 matching 8 bases. V lost 1 base, J lost 6 bases, and 4 bases stayed unmatched. The CDR3 is 15 amino acids. Per germline, CDR1 KGHDR and CDR2 SFDVKD.

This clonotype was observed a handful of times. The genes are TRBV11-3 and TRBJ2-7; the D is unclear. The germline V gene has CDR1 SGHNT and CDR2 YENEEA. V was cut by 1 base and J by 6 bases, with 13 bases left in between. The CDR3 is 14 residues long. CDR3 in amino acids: CASSLGLVPVEQYF. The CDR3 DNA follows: TGTGCCAGCAGCTTAGGATTAGTACCCGTCGAGCAGTACTTC.

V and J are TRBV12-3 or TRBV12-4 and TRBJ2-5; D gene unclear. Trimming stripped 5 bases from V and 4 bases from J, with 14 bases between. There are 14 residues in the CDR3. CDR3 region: CASSQTGPSETQYF. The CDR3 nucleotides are TGTGCCAGCAGTCAAACTGGACCCTCAGAGACCCAGTACTTC.

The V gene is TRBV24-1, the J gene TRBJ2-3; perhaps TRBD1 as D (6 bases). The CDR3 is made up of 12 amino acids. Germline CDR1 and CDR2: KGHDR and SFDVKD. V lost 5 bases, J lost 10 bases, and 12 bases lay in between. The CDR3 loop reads CATSGDTAAQYF. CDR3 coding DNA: TGTGCCACCAGTGGGGACACGGCTGCGCAGTATTTT.

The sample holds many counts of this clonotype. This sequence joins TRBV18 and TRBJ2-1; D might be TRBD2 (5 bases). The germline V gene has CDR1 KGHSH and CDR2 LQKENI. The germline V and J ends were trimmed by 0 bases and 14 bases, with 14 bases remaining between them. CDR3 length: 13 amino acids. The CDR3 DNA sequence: TGTGCCAGCTCACCACCGCCCGGGGTTTGGGAGTTCTTC. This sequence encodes CASSPPPGVWEFF.

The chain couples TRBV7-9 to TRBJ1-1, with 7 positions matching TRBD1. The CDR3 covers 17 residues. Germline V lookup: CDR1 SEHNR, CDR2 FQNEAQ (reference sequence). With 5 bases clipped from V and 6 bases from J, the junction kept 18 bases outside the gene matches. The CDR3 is CASSNPGTAWTLAEAFF. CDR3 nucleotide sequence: TGTGCCAGCAGCAATCCCGGGACAGCCTGGACGTTAGCTGAAGCTTTCTTT.

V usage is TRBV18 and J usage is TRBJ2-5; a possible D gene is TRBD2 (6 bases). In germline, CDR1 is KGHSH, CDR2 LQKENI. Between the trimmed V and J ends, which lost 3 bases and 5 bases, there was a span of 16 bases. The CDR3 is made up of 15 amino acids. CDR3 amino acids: CASSPRLGGAETQYF. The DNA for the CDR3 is TGTGCCAGCTCACCGAGGCTTGGAGGGGCGGAGACCCAGTACTTC.

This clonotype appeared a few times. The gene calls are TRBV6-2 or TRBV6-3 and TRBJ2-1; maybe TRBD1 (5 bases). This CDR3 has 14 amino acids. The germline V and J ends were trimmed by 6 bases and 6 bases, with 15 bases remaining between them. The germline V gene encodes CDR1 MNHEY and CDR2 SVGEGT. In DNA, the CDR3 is TGTGCCAGCAGGAAGACAGTGTACCTCAATGAGCAGTTCTTC. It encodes CASRKTVYLNEQFF.

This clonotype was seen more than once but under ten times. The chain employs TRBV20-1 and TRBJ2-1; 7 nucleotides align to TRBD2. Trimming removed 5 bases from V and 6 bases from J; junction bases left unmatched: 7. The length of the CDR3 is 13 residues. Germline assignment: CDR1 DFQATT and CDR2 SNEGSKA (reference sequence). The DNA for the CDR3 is TGCAGTGCTCCGGGACTACCTCGCAATGAGCAGTTCTTC. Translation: CSAPGLPRNEQFF.

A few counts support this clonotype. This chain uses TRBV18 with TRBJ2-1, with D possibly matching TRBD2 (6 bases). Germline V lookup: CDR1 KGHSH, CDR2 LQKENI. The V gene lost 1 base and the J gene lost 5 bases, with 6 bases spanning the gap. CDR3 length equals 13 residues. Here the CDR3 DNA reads TGTGCCAGCTCACCACGACTAGACAATGAGCAGTTCTTC. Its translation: CASSPRLDNEQFF.

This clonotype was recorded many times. This chain's CDR3 is CASSSLVGTGELFF. The CDR3 DNA reads as TGCGCCAGCAGCTCCCTAGTGGGGACCGGGGAGCTGTTTTTT. J is TRBJ2-2 and V is TRBV5-1; D gene ambiguous. V was trimmed by 3 bases and J by 5 bases, leaving 11 bases between them. CDR1 and CDR2 (germline): SGHRS, YFSETQ. There are 14 residues in the CDR3.

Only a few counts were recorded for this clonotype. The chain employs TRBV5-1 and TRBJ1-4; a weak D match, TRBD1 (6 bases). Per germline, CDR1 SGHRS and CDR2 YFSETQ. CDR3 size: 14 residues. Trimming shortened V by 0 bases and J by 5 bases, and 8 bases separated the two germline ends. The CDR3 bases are TGCGCCAGCAGCTTGGACAGGGTGAATGAAAAACTGTTTTTT. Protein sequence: CASSLDRVNEKLFF. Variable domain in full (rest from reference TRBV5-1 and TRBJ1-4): KAGVTQTPRYLIKTRGQQVTLSCSPISGHRSVSWYQQTPGQGLQFLFEYFSETQRNKGNFPGRFSGRQFSNSRSEMNVSTLELGDSALYLCASSLDRVNEKLFFGSGTQLSVL.

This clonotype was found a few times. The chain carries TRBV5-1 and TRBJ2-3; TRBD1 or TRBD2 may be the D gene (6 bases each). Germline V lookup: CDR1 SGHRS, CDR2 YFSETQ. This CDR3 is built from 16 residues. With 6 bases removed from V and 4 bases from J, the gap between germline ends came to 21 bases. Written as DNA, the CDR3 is TGCGCCAGCAACCCCGGGGGCTCCCTGGTGGCAGATACGCAGTATTTT. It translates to CASNPGGSLVADTQYF.

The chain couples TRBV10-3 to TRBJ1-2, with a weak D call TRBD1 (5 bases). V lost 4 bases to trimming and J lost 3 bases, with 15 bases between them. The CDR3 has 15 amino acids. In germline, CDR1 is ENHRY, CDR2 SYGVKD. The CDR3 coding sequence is TGTGCCATCAGTGGGGGCTCATACCTCGACTATGGCTACACCTTC. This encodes CAISGGSYLDYGYTF.

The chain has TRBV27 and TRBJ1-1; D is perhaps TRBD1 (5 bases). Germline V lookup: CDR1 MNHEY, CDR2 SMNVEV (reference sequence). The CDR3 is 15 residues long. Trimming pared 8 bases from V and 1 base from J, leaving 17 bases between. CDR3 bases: TGTGCCAGCCATCCAACAGGACCGTCGAACACTGAAGCTTTCTTT. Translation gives CASHPTGPSNTEAFF.

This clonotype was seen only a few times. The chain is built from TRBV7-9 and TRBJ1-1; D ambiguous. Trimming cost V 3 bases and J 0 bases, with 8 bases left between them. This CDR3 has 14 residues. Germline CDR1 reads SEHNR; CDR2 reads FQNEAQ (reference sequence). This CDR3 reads CASSFLQMNTEAFF. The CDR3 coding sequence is TGTGCCAGCAGCTTCCTACAGATGAACACTGAAGCTTTCTTT.

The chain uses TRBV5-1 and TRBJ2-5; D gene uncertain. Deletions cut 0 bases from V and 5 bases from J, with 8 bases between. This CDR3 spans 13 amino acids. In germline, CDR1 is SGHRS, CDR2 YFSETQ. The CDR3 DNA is TGCGCCAGCAGCTTGGGATGGTGGGAGACCCAGTACTTC. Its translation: CASSLGWWETQYF.

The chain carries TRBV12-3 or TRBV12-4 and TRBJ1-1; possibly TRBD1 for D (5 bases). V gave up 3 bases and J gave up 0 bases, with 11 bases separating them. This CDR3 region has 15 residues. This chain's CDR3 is CASSLGTFMNTEAFF. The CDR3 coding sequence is TGTGCCAGCAGTTTGGGGACTTTCATGAACACTGAAGCTTTCTTT.